The clone carrying this TCR beta chain was seen a handful of times. TCRdb recomputed calls from the RACE reads with MiXCR, one row per CDR3 protein. This table has fewer than 70,000 distinct CDR3 sequences, about 10% appearing once. With 4 bases clipped from V and 8 bases from J, the junction kept 6 bases outside the gene matches. Germline CDR1 LNHNV, CDR2 YYDKDF (reference sequence). This CDR3 is 14 amino acids long. This record belongs to a study of human T cells and chemical hapten exposure. Time point noted: pre-sensitization, week 0. Treatment noted: therapeutic diphenylcyclopropenone sensitization with weekly scalp DPC.

This specimen was whole blood, taken in connection with sensitization to the hapten diphenylcyclopropenone (DPC). This TCR derives from a woman between 50 and 59 years old with alopecia areata. Some clones in this sample may be carry-over from other donors' samples. J is TRBJ2-1 and V is TRBV15; TRBD1 matches 9 bases. CDR3 sequence (DNA): TGTGCCACCAGCACGGACAGGGGCGGGGATGAGCAGTTCTTC. Protein: CATSTDRGGDEQFF.